A selection of T cell receptor beta chains follows, all from one sample in a study of T cells in Graves' hyperthyroidism and ophthalmopathy. A single record per CDR3 protein comes from TCRdb applying MiXCR to the multiplex PCR reads. Of a few hundred thousand distinct CDR3 sequences detected, under 20% appear once; the ten largest clones hold 35% to 50%. Sequencing was carried out using blood. All receptors derive from a man younger than 35 with Graves' ophthalmopathy. CDR3s include the opening cysteine and the closing phenylalanine or tryptophan. A D gene is named only where the DNA matches it firmly. Not all rows give a size; the values are once, few, many and, for expanded clones, a class.

TRBV5-6	.	TRBJ2-1	TRBD1	CASSRSHATGEDGKFF	TGTGCCAGCAGCCGAAGCCATGCCACAGGGGAAGATGGGAAGTTCTTC
TRBV7-2	many	TRBJ2-7	.	CASSLDSTYEQYF	TGTGCCAGCAGCTTGGACAGCACCTACGAGCAGTACTTC
TRBV7-3	many	TRBJ1-1	.	CASSSMGHGNTEAFF	TGTGCCAGCAGCTCCATGGGACACGGGAACACTGAAGCTTTCTTT
TRBV29-1	many	TRBJ2-5	TRBD1	CSVDKNRGRGETQYF	TGCAGCGTCGATAAAAACAGGGGGCGAGGAGAGACCCAGTACTTC
TRBV12-3/TRBV12-4	many	TRBJ1-5	TRBD1	CASRETGGDQPQHF	TGTGCCAGCAGGGAGACAGGGGGCGATCAGCCCCAGCATTTT
TRBV27	few	TRBJ2-3	TRBD2	CASSLTSGGYKDTQYF	TGTGCCAGCAGCCTGACTAGCGGGGGGTATAAAGATACGCAGTATTTT
TRBV6-1	.	TRBJ2-1	.	CASSEVLDYNEQFF	TGTGCCAGCAGTGAAGTCTTGGACTACAATGAGCAGTTCTTC
TRBV28	many	TRBJ2-5	.	CASIPGRVQETQYF	TGTGCCAGCATCCCAGGGCGGGTCCAAGAGACCCAGTACTTC
TRBV2	many	TRBJ2-6	.	CASSEDFGEANVLTF	TGTGCCAGCAGTGAAGACTTCGGGGAGGCCAACGTCCTGACTTTC
TRBV9	few	TRBJ2-1	.	CASSVLTSSYNEQFF	TGTGCCAGCAGCGTTCTCACTAGCTCCTACAATGAGCAGTTCTTC
TRBV12-3/TRBV12-4	many	TRBJ1-2	.	CASWQNYGYTF	TGTGCCAGCTGGCAGAACTATGGCTACACCTTC
TRBV7-3	few	TRBJ2-7	.	CASSLGTNPYEQYF	TGTGCCAGCAGCTTAGGGACAAACCCCTACGAGCAGTACTTC
TRBV5-1	many	TRBJ2-1	.	CASSPFLSYNEQFF	TGCGCCAGCAGCCCTTTCCTCTCCTACAATGAGCAGTTCTTC
TRBV18	few	TRBJ2-5	.	CASSPPTTLLRETQYF	TGTGCCAGCTCACCACCGACAACCCTGCTGAGAGAGACCCAGTACTTC
TRBV2	.	TRBJ1-1	TRBD1	CVSSAHRDRNTEAFF	TGTGTCAGCAGCGCCCACCGGGACAGAAACACTGAAGCTTTCTTT
TRBV4-1	few	TRBJ1-5	.	CASSQDPRDGQPQHF	TGCGCCAGCAGCCAAGATCCGCGGGACGGTCAGCCCCAGCATTTT
TRBV7-8	many	TRBJ1-1	.	CASSLDTGRPSEAFF	TGTGCCAGCAGCTTAGATACAGGGCGCCCCAGCGAAGCTTTCTTT
TRBV7-7	.	TRBJ2-3	.	CASSCLQDTQYF	TGTGCTAGCAGTTGCCTACAAGATACGCAGTATTTT
TRBV5-1	many	TRBJ2-3	.	CASSLGLGLDTQYF	TGCGCCAGCAGCTTGGGGCTAGGGCTCGATACGCAGTATTTT
TRBV13	.	TRBJ1-6	.	CASSPVDTSDNSPLHF	TGTGCCAGCAGCCCAGTCGACACCTCTGATAATTCACCCCTCCACTTT
TRBV7-3	.	TRBJ2-1	.	CASSLGKGTKSSYEQFF	TGTGCCAGCAGCTTGGGGAAAGGCACAAAGAGCTCCTACGAGCAGTTCTTC
TRBV6-1	.	TRBJ2-2	.	CASSEAEGIGPTGELFF	TGTGCCAGCAGTGAAGCAGAAGGGATAGGGCCGACCGGGGAGCTGTTTTTT
TRBV5-1	.	TRBJ1-3	TRBD1	CASSLGQPSGNTIYF	TGCGCCAGCAGCCTGGGACAGCCCTCTGGAAACACCATATATTTT
TRBV6-1	.	TRBJ1-6	.	CASTRSFNSPLHF	TGTGCCAGCACGCGGAGCTTTAATTCACCCCTCCACTTT
TRBV6-1	many	TRBJ2-3	.	CASSDAPEVDTQYF	TGTGCCAGCAGTGACGCCCCCGAGGTGGATACGCAGTATTTT
TRBV10-3	few	TRBJ2-1	.	CAIRGSYNEQFF	TGTGCCATCAGGGGCTCCTACAATGAGCAGTTCTTC
TRBV2	many	TRBJ2-1	.	CASSEALGALDEQFF	TGTGCCAGCAGTGAAGCGCTTGGAGCCCTTGATGAGCAGTTCTTC
TRBV3-1	many	TRBJ1-2	TRBD1	CASSQAGTGWLNGYTF	TGTGCCAGCAGCCAAGCCGGGACAGGGTGGTTGAACGGCTACACCTTC
TRBV12-3/TRBV12-4	many	TRBJ2-3	.	CASSLAAPTDTQYF	TGTGCCAGCAGCCTGGCGGCCCCCACAGATACGCAGTATTTT
TRBV6-1	many	TRBJ2-5	TRBD2	CASSPYGTSGETQYF	TGTGCCAGCAGTCCCTACGGGACTAGCGGAGAGACCCAGTACTTC
TRBV20-1	many	TRBJ2-1	TRBD2	CSAPPGRGGLWEQFF	TGCAGTGCTCCGCCCGGGCGGGGGGGACTTTGGGAGCAGTTCTTC
TRBV28	few	TRBJ1-1	.	CASSLSVGGPTEAFF	TGTGCCAGCAGTTTATCCGTAGGGGGTCCCACTGAAGCTTTCTTT
TRBV6-1	many	TRBJ1-4	.	CAANPQGITNEKLFF	TGTGCCGCAAATCCTCAAGGGATAACTAATGAAAAACTGTTTTTT
TRBV5-1	.	TRBJ2-7	.	CASSLNPSYEQYF	TGCGCCAGCAGCTTAAACCCCTCCTACGAGCAGTACTTC
TRBV7-2	many	TRBJ1-6	.	CASSLGGAGSPLHF	TGTGCCAGCAGCTTGGGAGGTGCGGGTTCACCCCTCCACTTT
TRBV9	.	TRBJ2-3	TRBD2	CASSVGGGASDTQYF	TGTGCCAGCAGCGTGGGCGGGGGGGCATCCGATACGCAGTATTTT
TRBV24-1	once	TRBJ1-2	TRBD1	CATSDSGQGKDGYTF	TGTGCCACCAGTGACTCAGGACAGGGGAAGGATGGCTACACCTTC
TRBV5-1	.	TRBJ2-1	TRBD1	CASSPGQGSGSEQFF	TGCGCCAGCAGCCCTGGACAGGGGAGTGGATCTGAGCAGTTCTTC
TRBV5-1	.	TRBJ2-7	TRBD1	CASSLEGQSYEQYF	TGCGCCAGCAGCTTGGAGGGACAGAGCTACGAGCAGTACTTC
TRBV2	.	TRBJ1-2	TRBD1	CASSAHRDRGLGYTF	TGTGCCAGCAGCGCCCACCGGGACAGGGGGCTTGGCTACACCTTC